The present T cell receptor beta chain was sequenced within a study of graft-versus-host responses after intestinal transplantation. Whole-study context: Recipients uniformly received anti-thymocyte globulin induction, followed by tacrolimus and steroids for approximately 3 years.

This CDR3 has 15 amino acids. Looked up from germline, CDR1 is SGDLS and CDR2 is YYNGEE. The germline V and J ends were trimmed by 0 bases and 2 bases, with 11 bases remaining between them. About this clone itself: Antigen specificity is unknown.

This table comes from immunoSEQ multiplex PCR, and its TCRdb copy is limited to in-frame clones, with some not included. The data show 40,000 or so clones, approximately 89% seen once. General study points: Early post-transplant falls in HvG clones accompanied the peak levels of circulating GvH clones. In patients with graft-donor T cell macrochimerism, allograft graft-versus-host to host-versus-graft clonal ratios were high.

The chain employs TRBV9 and TRBJ1-2; TRBD1 might be the D (6 bases). This TCR derives from a human patient who received an intestinal transplant, so some T cells may come from the graft donor. Source: PBMCs, taken 267 days after transplant. The CDR3 coding sequence is TGTGCCAGCAGCGTAGGTTACGACAGGAACTATGGCTACACCTTC. As protein: CASSVGYDRNYGYTF.